The 27 T cell receptor beta chains below all came from one sample that was sequenced in a study of control samples from healthy donors and cancer patients. Assay used: immunoSEQ multiplex PCR; TCRdb lists only in-frame clones, some missing. The table lists about 120,000 clones, about 89% of them singletons. Sequenced sample: blood. The origin of the receptors is a young woman in good health.

The chain joins TRBV28 to TRBJ2-3; possibly TRBD2 for D (6 bases). The V end lost 4 bases, the J end lost 4 bases, and 15 bases lay between the germline ends. CDR3 length: 15 residues. Germline loops: CDR1 MDHEN, CDR2 SYDVKM. This chain's CDR3 is CASSSEGRRADTQYF. In DNA, the CDR3 is TGTGCCAGCAGTTCCGAGGGGAGGAGGGCAGATACGCAGTATTTT.

The genes are TRBV18 and TRBJ1-3; D possibly corresponds to TRBD1 (6 bases). V lost 4 bases and J 2 bases, leaving 12 bases between the germline ends. The CDR3 loop spans 15 amino acids. CDR1 and CDR2 (germline): KGHSH, LQKENI. Here the CDR3 DNA reads TGTGCCAGCTCACTCACAGGGAGTACTGGAAACACCATATATTTT. It encodes CASSLTGSTGNTIYF. Together with reference TRBV18 and TRBJ1-3, the CDR3 gives the full variable domain: NAGVMQNPRHLVRRRGQEARLRCSPMKGHSHVYWYRQLPEEGLKFMVYLQKENIIDESGMPKERFSAEFPKEGPSILRIQQVVRGDSAAYFCASSLTGSTGNTIYFGEGSWLTVV.

This chain links TRBV20-1 with TRBJ1-1; D is ambiguous. Trimming took 5 bases from V and 7 from J, leaving 11 bases between them. The germline V gene encodes CDR1 DFQATT and CDR2 SNEGSKA (reference sequence). This CDR3 is 11 amino acids long. Here the CDR3 reads CSASRRVEAFF. CDR3 nucleotide sequence: TGCAGTGCTTCTCGCCGGGTTGAAGCTTTCTTT.

J is TRBJ1-1 and V is TRBV4-2, with 10 bases fitting TRBD1. The CDR3 is made up of 11 amino acids. Per the germline V gene, CDR1 is LGHNA and CDR2 is YNFKEQ. CDR3 sequence: CAGTGDTEAFF. CDR3 in DNA: TGTGCAGGGACAGGGGACACTGAAGCTTTCTTT.

This chain connects TRBV19 to TRBJ1-2; weak D call: TRBD1 (6 bases). This CDR3 has 15 amino acids. Germline V gene data show CDR1 as LNHDA and CDR2 as SQIVND (reference sequence). V lost 3 bases and J lost 4, with 15 bases in between. CDR3 in amino acids: CASSIWTWGLYGYTF. As DNA, the CDR3 is TGTGCCAGTAGTATCTGGACCTGGGGGCTCTATGGCTACACCTTC.

The V gene is TRBV15, the J gene TRBJ2-7; D is possibly TRBD2 (6 bases). Germline V gene lookup returns CDR1 LNHNV and CDR2 YYDKDF (reference sequence). The CDR3 runs 14 residues. Trimming removed 1 base at V and 4 bases at J, with 11 bases between. The CDR3 reads CATSRGGGHYEQYF. CDR3 DNA sequence: TGTGCCACCAGCAGAGGAGGAGGGCATTACGAGCAGTACTTC.

The rearrangement links TRBV4-2 to TRBJ1-4; D unclear. The CDR3 extends over 14 amino acids. Trimming left V 3 bases short and J 2 bases short, with 7 bases between. CDR1 is LGHNA, CDR2 YNFKEQ, per germline. The CDR3 DNA reads as TGTGCCAGCAGCCAGGAAAGGACTAATGAAAAACTGTTTTTT. Residues: CASSQERTNEKLFF.

V usage is TRBV28 and J usage is TRBJ1-1; unclear D gene. The CDR3 is 16 residues long. V lost 6 bases and J 0 bases, leaving 17 bases between the germline ends. The germline V gene has CDR1 MDHEN and CDR2 SYDVKM. The DNA for the CDR3 is TGTGCCAGCAGAACTACTCCCGGGCCGGTGAACACTGAAGCTTTCTTT. Its translation is CASRTTPGPVNTEAFF.

The gene calls are TRBV30 and TRBJ1-5; no reliable D call. V lost 1 base, J lost 3 bases, and 10 bases lay in between. Germline CDR1 and CDR2: GTSNPN and SVGIG (reference sequence). The CDR3 runs 14 residues. CDR3 amino acids: CAWSDVGLNQPQHF. The CDR3 DNA sequence: TGTGCCTGGAGTGATGTAGGGCTCAATCAGCCCCAGCATTTT.

The chain carries TRBV5-4 and TRBJ1-2, with 7 bases identical to TRBD1. Trimming cost V 4 bases and J 5 bases; bases outside gene matches: 11. This CDR3 contains 15 residues. Per the germline V gene, CDR1 is SGHNT and CDR2 is YYREEE (reference sequence). Here the CDR3 DNA reads TGTGCCAGCAGCCCGGGGGGACAGCCAGGTTATGGCTACACCTTC. Amino acid sequence: CASSPGGQPGYGYTF.

This chain uses TRBV2 with TRBJ1-5; 9 nucleotides align to TRBD1. Germline CDR1 and CDR2: SNHLY and FYNNEI. With V trimmed by 4 bases and J by 6 bases, 13 bases remained unmatched. The CDR3 is 17 amino acids. The CDR3 sequence: CASSGAGGQGRFQPQHF. The CDR3 coding sequence is TGTGCCAGCAGTGGGGCGGGAGGACAGGGGCGCTTTCAGCCCCAGCATTTT.

V is TRBV6-1 and J is TRBJ2-3; D could derive from TRBD1 or TRBD2 (5 bases each). The CDR3 has 15 residues. Trimming removed 1 base at V and 4 bases at J, with 12 bases between. Germline assignment: CDR1 MNHNS and CDR2 SASEGT. CDR3 sequence (DNA): TGTGCCAGCAGTGAAGGGGGGAGCAGGTCAGATACGCAGTATTTT. Translation: CASSEGGSRSDTQYF.

The chain couples TRBV27 to TRBJ2-3, with 8 bases aligning to TRBD2. The CDR3 runs to 14 residues. CDR1 is MNHEY and CDR2 is SMNVEV in the germline V gene (reference sequence). V lost 6 bases to trimming and J lost 6 bases; unmatched junction nucleotides: 8. The CDR3 protein is CASRSGTRRDTQYF. CDR3 sequence (DNA): TGTGCCAGCAGGTCCGGGACTAGGAGGGATACGCAGTATTTT.

The rearrangement uses TRBV7-2 and TRBJ2-7; TRBD2 aligns across 11 bases. The length of the CDR3 is 16 residues. Germline-derived CDR1 and CDR2 are SGHTA and FQGNSA. V gave up 1 base and J gave up 5 bases; unmatched junction bases: 7. CDR3 region: CASSLGVLAGGHEQYF. The CDR3 DNA follows: TGTGCCAGCAGCTTAGGAGTCCTAGCGGGGGGTCACGAGCAGTACTTC.

The CDR3 coding sequence is TGTGCCAGCAGTTTATCGGACAGGGTACGATATTCACCCCTCCACTTT. It encodes CASSLSDRVRYSPLHF. The genes are TRBV27 and TRBJ1-6; 8 bases map to TRBD1. Trimming removed 0 bases from V and 8 bases from J; junction bases left unmatched: 6. This CDR3 comprises 16 residues. CDR1 and CDR2 from the germline V gene are MNHEY and SMNVEV (reference sequence).

The DNA of the CDR3 is TGTGCCAGCAGAAAACTGCAGAGCTCCTACAATGAGCAGTTCTTC. Residues: CASRKLQSSYNEQFF. The chain recombines TRBV6-5 with TRBJ2-1; unclear D gene. Trimming removed 6 bases at V and 0 bases at J, with 12 bases between. The V gene's germline CDR1 is MNHEY and CDR2 SVGAGI. The CDR3 spans 15 residues.

This clone is a singleton in its sample. The chain has TRBV7-2 and TRBJ2-3; 14 positions agree with TRBD2. This CDR3 region has 18 residues. CDR1 is SGHTA, CDR2 FQGNSA, per germline. Trimming removed 1 base from V and 14 bases from J; junction bases left unmatched: 17. CDR3: CASSLGGLGTSGGRGTYF. CDR3 in DNA: TGTGCCAGCAGCTTAGGAGGGCTCGGGACTAGCGGGGGTCGGGGCACGTATTTT.

The genes are TRBV4-2 and TRBJ1-2; D unresolved. The CDR3 totals 12 residues. Per the germline V gene, CDR1 is LGHNA and CDR2 is YNFKEQ. The germline V and J ends were trimmed by 0 bases and 4 bases, with 3 bases remaining between them. Here the CDR3 reads CASSQELYGYTF. CDR3 nucleotides: TGTGCCAGCAGCCAAGAACTCTATGGCTACACCTTC.

This chain links TRBV9 with TRBJ1-2; 8 bases fit TRBD1. This CDR3 has 13 amino acids. The germline CDR1 and CDR2 sequences are SGDLS and YYNGEE. J lost 5 bases, V lost 4 bases, and 4 bases had no gene match. The CDR3 sequence: CASSLTGVYGYTF. The DNA for the CDR3 is TGTGCCAGCAGCCTGACAGGGGTATATGGCTACACCTTC.

J is TRBJ1-6 and V is TRBV19; no definite D call. Germline V CDR1 and CDR2: LNHDA, SQIVND (reference sequence). This CDR3 spans 14 amino acids. With 7 bases removed from V and 7 bases from J, the gap between germline ends came to 14 bases. In DNA, the CDR3 is TGTGCCAGTACTGCCGGGCCATGGAATTCACCCCTCCACTTT. It specifies CASTAGPWNSPLHF.

This chain links TRBV9 with TRBJ2-6; D gene unclear. The V gene lost 6 bases and the J gene lost 3 bases, with 10 bases spanning the gap. The CDR3 is 14 amino acids. The germline CDR1 and CDR2 sequences are SGDLS and YYNGEE. Written as DNA, the CDR3 is TGTGCCAGCATGGTCGACCTTGGGGCCAACGTCCTGACTTTC. It translates to CASMVDLGANVLTF.

The rearrangement uses TRBV5-4 and TRBJ1-2; no definite D call. The CDR3 is made up of 14 amino acids. The V and J ends lost 1 base and 5 bases respectively, with 12 bases between them. Germline lookup yields CDR1 SGHNT and CDR2 YYREEE (reference sequence). This CDR3 reads CASSLFAEPYGYTF. The CDR3 nucleotides read TGTGCCAGCAGCTTGTTTGCGGAACCGTATGGCTACACCTTC.

This clone was recorded once. V usage is TRBV2 and J usage is TRBJ1-5; a possible D gene is TRBD1 (5 bases). CDR3 length: 15 residues. Germline loops: CDR1 SNHLY, CDR2 FYNNEI. Trimming took off 4 bases at V and 1 base at J, with 11 bases between the two ends. As DNA, the CDR3 is TGTGCCAGCAGTGCAGGGCAGGAGAGCAATCAGCCCCAGCATTTT. It translates to CASSAGQESNQPQHF.

This clone was seen just once. The CDR3 nucleotides are TGTGCCAGCATGTTGCCAATTGCCCTTTCCTTTCCGGGACTAGCGGGGGGCGGGAAGCAGTTCTTC. It yields the protein CASMLPIALSFPGLAGGGKQFF. The V and J genes are TRBV27 and TRBJ2-1, with 15 bases that match TRBD2. CDR3 length: 22 residues. The germline V gene has CDR1 MNHEY and CDR2 SMNVEV (reference sequence). V shed 7 bases, J shed 11 bases, and the junction held 30 bases outside the gene matches.

This chain joins TRBV5-6 and TRBJ1-1; D may be TRBD1 (5 bases). Trimming removed 0 bases at V and 5 bases at J, with 8 bases between. Germline V lookup: CDR1 SGHDT, CDR2 YYEEEE. The CDR3 is made up of 13 amino acids. CDR3 DNA: TGTGCCAGCAGCTTGGGACAGTCGACTGAAGCTTTCTTT. Protein product: CASSLGQSTEAFF.

The chain links TRBV10-3 to TRBJ1-1; TRBD1 might be the D (6 bases). Germline assignment: CDR1 ENHRY and CDR2 SYGVKD. This CDR3 has 16 amino acids. Between the trimmed V and J ends, which lost 5 bases and 3 bases, there was a span of 19 bases. CDR3 residues: CAISTRQAEGDTEAFF. The DNA of the CDR3 is TGTGCCATCAGTACAAGACAGGCCGAAGGGGACACTGAAGCTTTCTTT.

V is TRBV27 and J is TRBJ2-1; 10 bases align to TRBD1. This CDR3 has 17 amino acids. Germline-derived CDR1 and CDR2 are MNHEY and SMNVEV (reference sequence). V trimming: 2 bases; J trimming: 2 bases; junction bases outside the gene matches: 6. The CDR3 nucleotides read TGTGCCAGCAGTTTAACCCCCGGGACAGGGGCCTACAATGAGCAGTTCTTC. Encoded protein: CASSLTPGTGAYNEQFF.